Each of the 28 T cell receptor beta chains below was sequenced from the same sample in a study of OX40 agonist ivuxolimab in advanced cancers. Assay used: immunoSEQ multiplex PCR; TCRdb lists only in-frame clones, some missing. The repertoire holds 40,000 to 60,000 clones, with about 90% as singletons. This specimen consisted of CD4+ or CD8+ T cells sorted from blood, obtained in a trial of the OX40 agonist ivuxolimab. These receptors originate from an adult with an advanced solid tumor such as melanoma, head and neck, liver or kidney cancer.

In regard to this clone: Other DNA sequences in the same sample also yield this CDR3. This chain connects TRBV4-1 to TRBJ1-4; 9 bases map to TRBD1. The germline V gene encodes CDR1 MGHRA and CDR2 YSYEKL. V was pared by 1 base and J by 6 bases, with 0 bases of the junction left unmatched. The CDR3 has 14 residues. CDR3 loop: CASSQGTGDEKLFF. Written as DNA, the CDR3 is TGCGCCAGCAGCCAAGGGACAGGGGATGAAAAACTGTTTTTT.

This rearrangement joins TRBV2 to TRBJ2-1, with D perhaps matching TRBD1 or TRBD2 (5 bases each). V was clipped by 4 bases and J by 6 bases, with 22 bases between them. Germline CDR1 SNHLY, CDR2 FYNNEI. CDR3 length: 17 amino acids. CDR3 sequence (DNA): TGTGCCAGCAGTGCCACATTGGGGGATCAGCCCTTCAATGAGCAGTTCTTC. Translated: CASSATLGDQPFNEQFF.

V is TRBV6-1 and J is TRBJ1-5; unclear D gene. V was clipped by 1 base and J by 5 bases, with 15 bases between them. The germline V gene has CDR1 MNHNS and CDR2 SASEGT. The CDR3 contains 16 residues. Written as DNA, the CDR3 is TGTGCCAGCAGTGAAGGTGGTTATCTCGGTTATCAGCCCCAGCATTTT. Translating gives CASSEGGYLGYQPQHF.

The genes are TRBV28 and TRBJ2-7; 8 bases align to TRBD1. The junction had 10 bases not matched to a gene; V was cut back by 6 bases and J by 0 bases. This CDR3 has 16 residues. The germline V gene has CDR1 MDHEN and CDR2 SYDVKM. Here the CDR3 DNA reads TGTGCCAGCAGGACCTCGGGACAGGTTAGCTCCTACGAGCAGTACGTC. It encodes CASRTSGQVSSYEQYV.

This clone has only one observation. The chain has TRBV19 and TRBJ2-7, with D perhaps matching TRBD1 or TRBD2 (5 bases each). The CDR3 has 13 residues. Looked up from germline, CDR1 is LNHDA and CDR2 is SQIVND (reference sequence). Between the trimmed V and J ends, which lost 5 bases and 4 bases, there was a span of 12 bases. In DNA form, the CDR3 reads TGTGCCAGTAGTGGGACCAACGTTTACGAGCAGTACTTC. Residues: CASSGTNVYEQYF.

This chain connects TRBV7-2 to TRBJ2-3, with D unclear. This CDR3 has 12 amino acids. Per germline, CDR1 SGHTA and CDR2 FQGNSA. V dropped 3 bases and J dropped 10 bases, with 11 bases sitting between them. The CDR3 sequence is CASSLGPPPQYF. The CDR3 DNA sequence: TGTGCCAGCAGCTTGGGCCCCCCTCCGCAGTATTTT.

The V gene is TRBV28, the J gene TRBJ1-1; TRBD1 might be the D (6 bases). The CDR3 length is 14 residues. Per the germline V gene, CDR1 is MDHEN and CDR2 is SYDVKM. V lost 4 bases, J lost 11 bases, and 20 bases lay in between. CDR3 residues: CASSSLSAGAKAFF. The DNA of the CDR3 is TGTGCCAGCAGTTCACTCTCCGCAGGGGCGAAGGCTTTCTTT.

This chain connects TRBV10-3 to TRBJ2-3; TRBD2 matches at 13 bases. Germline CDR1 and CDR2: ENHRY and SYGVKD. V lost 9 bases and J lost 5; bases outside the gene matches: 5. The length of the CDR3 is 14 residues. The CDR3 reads CAITSGGAVDTQYF. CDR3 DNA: TGTGCCATAACTAGCGGGGGGGCCGTAGATACGCAGTATTTT.

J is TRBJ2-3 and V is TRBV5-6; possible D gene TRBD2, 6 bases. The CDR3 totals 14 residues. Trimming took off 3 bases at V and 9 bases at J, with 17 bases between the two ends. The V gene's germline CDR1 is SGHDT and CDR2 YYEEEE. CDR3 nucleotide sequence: TGTGCCAGCAGCTCCCCCCCGGGGGTGGAGACGCAGTATTTT. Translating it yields CASSSPPGVETQYF.

The CDR3 DNA follows: TGCGCCAGCAGCCAAGGTAAAGGGTACGAGCAGTACTTC. It encodes CASSQGKGYEQYF. The rearrangement links TRBV4-1 to TRBJ2-7; no clear D. Germline loops: CDR1 MGHRA, CDR2 YSYEKL. CDR3 length: 13 residues. Trimming took off 1 base at V and 4 bases at J, with 8 bases between the two ends.

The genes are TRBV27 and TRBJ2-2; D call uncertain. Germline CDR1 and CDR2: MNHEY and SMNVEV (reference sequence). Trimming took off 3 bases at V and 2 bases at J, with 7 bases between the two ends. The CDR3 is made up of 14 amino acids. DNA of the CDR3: TGTGCCAGCAGTTTGGGTAGAAACACCGGGGAGCTGTTTTTT. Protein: CASSLGRNTGELFF.

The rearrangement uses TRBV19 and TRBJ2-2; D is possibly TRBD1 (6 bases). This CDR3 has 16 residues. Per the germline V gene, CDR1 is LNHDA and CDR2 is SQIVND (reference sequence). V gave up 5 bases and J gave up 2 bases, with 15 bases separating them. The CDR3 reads CASSVSTGSNTGELFF. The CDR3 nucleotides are TGTGCCAGTAGTGTCTCCACAGGGTCCAACACCGGGGAGCTGTTTTTT.

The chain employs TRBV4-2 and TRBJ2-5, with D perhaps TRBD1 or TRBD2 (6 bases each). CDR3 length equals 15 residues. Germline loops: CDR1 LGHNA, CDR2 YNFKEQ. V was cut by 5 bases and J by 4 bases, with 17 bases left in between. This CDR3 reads CASSDTRGAGETQYF. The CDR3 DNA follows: TGTGCCAGCAGCGATACTAGGGGGGCGGGAGAGACCCAGTACTTC.

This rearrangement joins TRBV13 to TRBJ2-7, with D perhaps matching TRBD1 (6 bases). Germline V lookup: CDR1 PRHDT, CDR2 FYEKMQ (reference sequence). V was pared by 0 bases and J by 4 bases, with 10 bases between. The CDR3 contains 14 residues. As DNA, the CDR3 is TGTGCCAGCAGCTTAGGCTCCAGGGGTTACGAGCAGTACGTC. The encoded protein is CASSLGSRGYEQYV.

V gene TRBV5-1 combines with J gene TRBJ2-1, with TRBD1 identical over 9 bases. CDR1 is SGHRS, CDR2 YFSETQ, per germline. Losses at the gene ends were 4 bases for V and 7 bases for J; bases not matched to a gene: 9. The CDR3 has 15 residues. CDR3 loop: CASSPGQGPKNEQFF. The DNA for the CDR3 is TGCGCCAGCAGCCCTGGACAGGGGCCGAAGAATGAGCAGTTCTTC.

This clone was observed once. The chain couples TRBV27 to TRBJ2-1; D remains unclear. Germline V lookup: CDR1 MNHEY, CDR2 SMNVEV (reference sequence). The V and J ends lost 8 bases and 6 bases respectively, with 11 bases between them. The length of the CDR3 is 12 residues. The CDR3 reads CASFSIPNEQFF. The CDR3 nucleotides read TGTGCCAGCTTCTCTATCCCCAATGAGCAGTTCTTC.

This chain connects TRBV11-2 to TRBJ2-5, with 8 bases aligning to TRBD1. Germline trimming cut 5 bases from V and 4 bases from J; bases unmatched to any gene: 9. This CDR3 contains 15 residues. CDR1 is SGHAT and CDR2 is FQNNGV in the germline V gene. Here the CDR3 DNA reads TGTGCCAGCAGCCAGGACAGGGTTGGTGGAGAGACCCAGTACTTC. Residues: CASSQDRVGGETQYF.

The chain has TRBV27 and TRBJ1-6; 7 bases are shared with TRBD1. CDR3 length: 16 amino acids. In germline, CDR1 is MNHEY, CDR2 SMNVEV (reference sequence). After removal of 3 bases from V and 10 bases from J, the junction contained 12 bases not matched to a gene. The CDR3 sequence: CASSFSMTGPASPLHF. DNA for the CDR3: TGTGCCAGCAGTTTCTCGATGACAGGGCCCGCGTCACCCCTCCACTTT.

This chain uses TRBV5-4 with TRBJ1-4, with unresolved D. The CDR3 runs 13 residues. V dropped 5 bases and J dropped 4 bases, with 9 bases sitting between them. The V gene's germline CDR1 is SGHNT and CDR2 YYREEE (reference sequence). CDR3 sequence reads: CASREGHNEKLFF. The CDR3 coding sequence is TGTGCCAGCAGGGAGGGTCATAATGAAAAACTGTTTTTT.

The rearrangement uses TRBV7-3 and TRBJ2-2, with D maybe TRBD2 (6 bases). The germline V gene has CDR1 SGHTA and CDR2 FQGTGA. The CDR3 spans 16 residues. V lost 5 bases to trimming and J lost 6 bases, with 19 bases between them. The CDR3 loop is CASSQIAGRSSGELFF. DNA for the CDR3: TGTGCCAGCAGCCAAATCGCGGGGAGGTCCTCCGGGGAGCTGTTTTTT.

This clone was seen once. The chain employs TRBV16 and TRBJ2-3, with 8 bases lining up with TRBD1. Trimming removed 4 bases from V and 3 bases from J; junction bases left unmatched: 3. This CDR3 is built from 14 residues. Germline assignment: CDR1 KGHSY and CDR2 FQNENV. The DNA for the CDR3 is TGTGCCAGCAGCCTCGGACAGGGAACAGATACGCAGTATTTT. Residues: CASSLGQGTDTQYF.

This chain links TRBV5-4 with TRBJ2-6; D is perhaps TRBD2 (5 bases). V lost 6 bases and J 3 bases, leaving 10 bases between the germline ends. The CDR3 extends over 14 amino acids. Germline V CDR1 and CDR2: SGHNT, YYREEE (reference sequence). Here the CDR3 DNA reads TGTGCCAGCACCCCGGGGTTTGGGGCCAACGTCCTGACTTTC. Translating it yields CASTPGFGANVLTF.

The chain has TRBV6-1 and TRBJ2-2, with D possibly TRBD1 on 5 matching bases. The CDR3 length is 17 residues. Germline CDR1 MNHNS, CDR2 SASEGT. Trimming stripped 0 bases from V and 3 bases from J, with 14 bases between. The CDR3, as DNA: TGTGCCAGCAGTGAAGCGCTACAGGAATTAGACACCGGGGAGCTGTTTTTT. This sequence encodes CASSEALQELDTGELFF.

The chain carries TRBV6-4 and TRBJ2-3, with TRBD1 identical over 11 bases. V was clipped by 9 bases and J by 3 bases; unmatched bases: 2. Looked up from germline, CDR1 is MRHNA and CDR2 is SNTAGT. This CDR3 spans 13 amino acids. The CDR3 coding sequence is TGTGCCAGTCGGGACAGGGGGACAGATACGCAGTATTTT. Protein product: CASRDRGTDTQYF.

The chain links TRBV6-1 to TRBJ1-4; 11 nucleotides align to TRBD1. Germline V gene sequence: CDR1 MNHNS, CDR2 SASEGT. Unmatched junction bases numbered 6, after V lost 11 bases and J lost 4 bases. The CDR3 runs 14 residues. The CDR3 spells CAGGQGDYNEKLFF. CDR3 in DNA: TGTGCCGGGGGACAGGGGGACTATAATGAAAAACTGTTTTTT.

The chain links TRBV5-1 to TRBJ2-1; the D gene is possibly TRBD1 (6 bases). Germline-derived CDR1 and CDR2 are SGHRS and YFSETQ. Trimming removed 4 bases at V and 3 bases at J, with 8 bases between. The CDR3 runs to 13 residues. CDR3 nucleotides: TGCGCCAGCAGCGGGGGCAGCTACAATGAGCAGTTCTTC. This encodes CASSGGSYNEQFF.

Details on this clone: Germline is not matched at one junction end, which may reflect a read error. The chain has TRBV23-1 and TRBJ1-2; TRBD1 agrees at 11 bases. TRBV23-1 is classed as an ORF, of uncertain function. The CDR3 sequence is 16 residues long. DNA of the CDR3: TGCGCCGGCAGTCTCCCGGGACAGGGGGCTAACTATGGCTACACCTTC. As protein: CAGSLPGQGANYGYTF.

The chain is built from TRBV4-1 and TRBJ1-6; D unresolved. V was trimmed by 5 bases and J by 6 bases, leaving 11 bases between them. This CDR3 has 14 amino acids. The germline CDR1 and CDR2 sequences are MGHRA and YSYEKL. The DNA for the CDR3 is TGCGCCAGCAGCGTAAAGGACGGTAATTCACCCCTCCACTTT. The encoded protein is CASSVKDGNSPLHF.